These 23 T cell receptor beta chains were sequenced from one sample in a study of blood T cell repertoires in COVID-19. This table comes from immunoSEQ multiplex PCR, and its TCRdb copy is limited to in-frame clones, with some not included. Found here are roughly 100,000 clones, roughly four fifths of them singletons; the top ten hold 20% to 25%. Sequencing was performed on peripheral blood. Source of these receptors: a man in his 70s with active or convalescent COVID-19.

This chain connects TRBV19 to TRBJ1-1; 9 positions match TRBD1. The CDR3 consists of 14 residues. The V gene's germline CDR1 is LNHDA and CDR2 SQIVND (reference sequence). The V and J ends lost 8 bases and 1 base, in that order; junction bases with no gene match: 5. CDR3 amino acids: CASFPGQGNTEAFF. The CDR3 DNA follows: TGTGCCAGTTTCCCGGGACAGGGGAACACTGAAGCTTTCTTT.

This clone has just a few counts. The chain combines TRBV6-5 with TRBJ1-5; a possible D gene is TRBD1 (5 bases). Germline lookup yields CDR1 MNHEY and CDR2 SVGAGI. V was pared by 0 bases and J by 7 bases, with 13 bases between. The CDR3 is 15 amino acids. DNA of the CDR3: TGTGCCAGCAGTTACTCGGGGGGGAAGACCCAGCCCCAGCATTTT. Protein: CASSYSGGKTQPQHF.

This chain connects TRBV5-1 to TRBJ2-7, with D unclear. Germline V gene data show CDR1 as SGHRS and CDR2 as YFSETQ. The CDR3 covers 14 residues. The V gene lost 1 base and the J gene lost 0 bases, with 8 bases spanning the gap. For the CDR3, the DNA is TGCGCCAGCAGCTTGAGATTACTCTCCTACGAGCAGTACTTC. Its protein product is CASSLRLLSYEQYF.

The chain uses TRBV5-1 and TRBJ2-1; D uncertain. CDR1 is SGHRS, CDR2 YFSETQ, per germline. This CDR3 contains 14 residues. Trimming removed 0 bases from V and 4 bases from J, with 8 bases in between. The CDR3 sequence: CASSLDVLYNEQFF. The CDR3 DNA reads TGCGCCAGCAGCTTGGATGTTCTGTACAATGAGCAGTTCTTC.

The CDR3 reads CASFHDNEQFF. DNA of the CDR3: TGTGCCAGTTTCCATGACAATGAGCAGTTCTTC. This rearrangement joins TRBV6-5 to TRBJ2-1; unclear D gene. CDR3 length: 11 amino acids. Germline V gene lookup returns CDR1 MNHEY and CDR2 SVGAGI. The V end lost 9 bases, the J end lost 5 bases, and 8 bases lay between the germline ends.

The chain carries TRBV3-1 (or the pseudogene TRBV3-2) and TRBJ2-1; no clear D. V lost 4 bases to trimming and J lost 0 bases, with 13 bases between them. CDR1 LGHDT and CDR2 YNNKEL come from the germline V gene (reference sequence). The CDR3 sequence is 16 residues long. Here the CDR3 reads CASSLEPSSSYNEQFF. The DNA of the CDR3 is TGTGCCAGCAGCCTGGAGCCTTCGAGCTCCTACAATGAGCAGTTCTTC.

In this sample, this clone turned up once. The CDR3: CASSRGDGFSPLHF. The DNA for the CDR3 is TGTGCCAGTAGCCGGGGGGATGGATTCTCACCCCTCCACTTT. J is TRBJ1-6 and V is TRBV19; tentatively, D is TRBD1 (5 bases). CDR1 is LNHDA, CDR2 SQIVND, per germline (reference sequence). The CDR3 covers 14 residues. Trimming removed 6 bases from V and 10 bases from J, with 16 bases in between.

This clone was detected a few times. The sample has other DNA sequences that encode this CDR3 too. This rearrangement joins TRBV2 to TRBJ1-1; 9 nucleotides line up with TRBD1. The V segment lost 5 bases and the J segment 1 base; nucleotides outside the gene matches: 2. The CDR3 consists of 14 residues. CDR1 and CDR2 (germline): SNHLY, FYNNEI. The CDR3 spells CASSPGQGNTEAFF. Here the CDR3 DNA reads TGTGCCAGCAGTCCGGGACAGGGGAACACTGAAGCTTTCTTT.

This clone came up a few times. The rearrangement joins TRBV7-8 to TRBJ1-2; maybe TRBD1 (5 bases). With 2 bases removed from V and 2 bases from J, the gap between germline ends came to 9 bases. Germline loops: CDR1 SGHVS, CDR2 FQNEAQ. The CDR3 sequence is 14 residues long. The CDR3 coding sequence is TGTGCCAGCAGCTTATCGACAGCGAACTATGGCTACACCTTC. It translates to CASSLSTANYGYTF.

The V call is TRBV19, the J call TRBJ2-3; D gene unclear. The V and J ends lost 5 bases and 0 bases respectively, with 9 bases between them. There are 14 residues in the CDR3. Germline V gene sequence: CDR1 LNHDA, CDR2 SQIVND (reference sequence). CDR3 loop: CASSPITSTDTQYF. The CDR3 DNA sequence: TGTGCCAGTAGTCCTATTACTAGCACAGATACGCAGTATTTT.

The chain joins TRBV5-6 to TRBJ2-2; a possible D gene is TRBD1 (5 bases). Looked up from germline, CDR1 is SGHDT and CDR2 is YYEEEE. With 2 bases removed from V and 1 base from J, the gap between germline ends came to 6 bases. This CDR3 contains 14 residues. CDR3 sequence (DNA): TGTGCCAGCAGCTTTGGACAGAACACCGGGGAGCTGTTTTTT. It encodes CASSFGQNTGELFF.

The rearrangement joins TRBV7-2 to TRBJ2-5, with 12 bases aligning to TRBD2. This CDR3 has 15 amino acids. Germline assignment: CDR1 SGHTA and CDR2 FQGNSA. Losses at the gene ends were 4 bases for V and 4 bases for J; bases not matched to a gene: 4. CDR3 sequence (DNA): TGTGCCAGCAGCTCGATGACTAGCGGGGGAGAGACCCAGTACTTC. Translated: CASSSMTSGGETQYF.

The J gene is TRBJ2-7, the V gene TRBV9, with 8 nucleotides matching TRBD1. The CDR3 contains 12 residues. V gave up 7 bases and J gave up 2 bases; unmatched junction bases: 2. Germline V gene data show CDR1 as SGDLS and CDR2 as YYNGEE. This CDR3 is CASGQGPYEQYF. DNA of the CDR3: TGTGCCAGCGGACAGGGCCCCTACGAGCAGTACTTC.

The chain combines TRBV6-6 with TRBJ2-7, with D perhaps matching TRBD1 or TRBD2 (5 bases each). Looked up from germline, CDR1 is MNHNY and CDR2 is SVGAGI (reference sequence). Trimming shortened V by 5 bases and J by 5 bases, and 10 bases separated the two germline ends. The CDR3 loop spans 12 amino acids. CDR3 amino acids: CASSRGTHEQYF. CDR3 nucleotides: TGTGCCAGCAGTCGGGGCACCCACGAGCAGTACTTC.

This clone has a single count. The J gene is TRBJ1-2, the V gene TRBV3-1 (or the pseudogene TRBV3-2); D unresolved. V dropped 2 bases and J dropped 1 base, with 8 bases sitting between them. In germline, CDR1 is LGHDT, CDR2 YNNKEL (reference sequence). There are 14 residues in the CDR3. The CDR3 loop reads CASSQHGDNYGYTF. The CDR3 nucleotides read TGTGCCAGCAGCCAACACGGTGATAACTATGGCTACACCTTC.

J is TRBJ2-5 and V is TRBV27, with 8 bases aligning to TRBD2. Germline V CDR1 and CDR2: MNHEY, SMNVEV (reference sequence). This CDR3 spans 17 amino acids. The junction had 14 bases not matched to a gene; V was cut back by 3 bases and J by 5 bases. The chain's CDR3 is CASSLGPSGLGGETQYF. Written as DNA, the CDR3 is TGTGCCAGCAGTTTGGGCCCGTCGGGACTAGGGGGGGAGACCCAGTACTTC.

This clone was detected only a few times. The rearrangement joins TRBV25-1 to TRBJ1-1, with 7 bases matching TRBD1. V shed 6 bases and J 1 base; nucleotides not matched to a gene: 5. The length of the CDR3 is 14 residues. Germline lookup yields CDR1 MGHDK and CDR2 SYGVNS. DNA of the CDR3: TGTGCCAGCAGGGACAGGTCTTCGAACACTGAAGCTTTCTTT. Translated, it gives CASRDRSSNTEAFF.

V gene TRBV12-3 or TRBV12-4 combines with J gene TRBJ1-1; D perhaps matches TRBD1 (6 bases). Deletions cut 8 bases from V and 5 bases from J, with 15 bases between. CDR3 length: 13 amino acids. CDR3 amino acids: CASFTGSGTEAFF. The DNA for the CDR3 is TGTGCCAGCTTCACAGGGAGTGGGACTGAAGCTTTCTTT.

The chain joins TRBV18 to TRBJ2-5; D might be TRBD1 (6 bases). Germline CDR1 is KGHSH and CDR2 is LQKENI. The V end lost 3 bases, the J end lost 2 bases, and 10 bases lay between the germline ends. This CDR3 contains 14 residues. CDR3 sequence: CASSPLDSQETQYF. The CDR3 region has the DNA TGTGCCAGCTCACCTCTGGACAGTCAAGAGACCCAGTACTTC.

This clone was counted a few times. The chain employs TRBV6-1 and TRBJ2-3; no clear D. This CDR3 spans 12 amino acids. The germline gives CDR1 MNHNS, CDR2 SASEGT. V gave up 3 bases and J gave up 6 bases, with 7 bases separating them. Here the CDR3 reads CASSDPGDTQYF. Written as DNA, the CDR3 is TGTGCCAGCAGTGACCCCGGGGATACGCAGTATTTT.

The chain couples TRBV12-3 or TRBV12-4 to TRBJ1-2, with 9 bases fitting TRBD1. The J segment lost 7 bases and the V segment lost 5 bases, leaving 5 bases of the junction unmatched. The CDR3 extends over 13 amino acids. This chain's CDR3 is CASSGQGKGGYTF. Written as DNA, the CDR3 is TGTGCCAGCAGTGGACAGGGGAAAGGTGGCTACACCTTC.

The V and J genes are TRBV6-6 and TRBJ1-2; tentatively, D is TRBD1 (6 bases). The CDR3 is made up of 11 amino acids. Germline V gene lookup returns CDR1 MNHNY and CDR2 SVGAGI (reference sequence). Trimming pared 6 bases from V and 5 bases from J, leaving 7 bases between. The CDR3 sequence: CASSRGYGYTF. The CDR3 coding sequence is TGTGCCAGCAGCAGGGGATATGGCTACACCTTC.

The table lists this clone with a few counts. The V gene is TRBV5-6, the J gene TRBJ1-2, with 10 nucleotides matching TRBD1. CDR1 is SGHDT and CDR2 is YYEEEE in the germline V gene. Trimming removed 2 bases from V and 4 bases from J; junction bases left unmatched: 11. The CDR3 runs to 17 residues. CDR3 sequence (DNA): TGTGCCAGCAGCTTTTATTTGGACAGGGGGGCCCCCTATGGCTACACCTTC. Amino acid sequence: CASSFYLDRGAPYGYTF.